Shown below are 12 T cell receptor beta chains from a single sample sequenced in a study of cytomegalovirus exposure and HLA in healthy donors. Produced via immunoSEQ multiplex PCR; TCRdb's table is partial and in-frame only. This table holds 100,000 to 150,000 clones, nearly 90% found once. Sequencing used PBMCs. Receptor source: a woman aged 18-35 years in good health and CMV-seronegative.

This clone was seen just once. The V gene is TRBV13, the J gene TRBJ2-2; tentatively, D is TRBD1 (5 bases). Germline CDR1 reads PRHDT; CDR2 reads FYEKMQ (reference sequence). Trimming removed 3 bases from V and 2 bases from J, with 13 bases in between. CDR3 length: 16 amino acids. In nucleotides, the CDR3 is TGTGCCAGCAGCTTCCCGCAGGGTTCCAACACCGGGGAGCTGTTTTTT. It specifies CASSFPQGSNTGELFF.

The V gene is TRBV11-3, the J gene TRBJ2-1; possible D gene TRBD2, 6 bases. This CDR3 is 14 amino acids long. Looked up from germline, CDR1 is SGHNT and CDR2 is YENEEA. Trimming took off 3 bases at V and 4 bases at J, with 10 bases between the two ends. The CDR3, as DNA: TGTGCCAGCAGCTTGGCGGGGAGATACAATGAGCAGTTCTTC. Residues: CASSLAGRYNEQFF.

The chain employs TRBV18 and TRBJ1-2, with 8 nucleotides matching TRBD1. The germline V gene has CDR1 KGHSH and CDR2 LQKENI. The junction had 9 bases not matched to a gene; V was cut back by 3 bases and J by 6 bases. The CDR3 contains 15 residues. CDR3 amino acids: CASSPLDREANGYTF. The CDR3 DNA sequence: TGTGCCAGCTCACCCTTGGACAGGGAAGCTAATGGCTACACCTTC. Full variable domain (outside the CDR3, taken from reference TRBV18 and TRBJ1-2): NAGVMQNPRHLVRRRGQEARLRCSPMKGHSHVYWYRQLPEEGLKFMVYLQKENIIDESGMPKERFSAEFPKEGPSILRIQQVVRGDSAAYFCASSPLDREANGYTFGSGTRLTVV.

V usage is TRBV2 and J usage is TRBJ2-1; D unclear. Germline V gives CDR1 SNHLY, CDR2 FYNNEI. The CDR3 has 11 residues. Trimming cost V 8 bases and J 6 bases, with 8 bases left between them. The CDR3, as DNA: TGTGCCAGCCGCTATGGCAATGAGCAGTTCTTC. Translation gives CASRYGNEQFF.

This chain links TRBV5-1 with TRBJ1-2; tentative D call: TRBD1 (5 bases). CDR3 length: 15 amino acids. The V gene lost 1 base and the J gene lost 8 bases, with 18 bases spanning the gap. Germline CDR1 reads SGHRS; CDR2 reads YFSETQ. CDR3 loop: CASSLSGTSDAGYTF. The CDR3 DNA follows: TGCGCCAGCAGCTTGTCAGGGACTTCGGATGCAGGCTACACCTTC.

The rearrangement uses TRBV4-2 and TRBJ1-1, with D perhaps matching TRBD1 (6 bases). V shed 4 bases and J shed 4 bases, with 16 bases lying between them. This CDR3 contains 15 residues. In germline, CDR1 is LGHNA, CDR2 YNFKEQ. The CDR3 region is CASSLQGSVSTEAFF. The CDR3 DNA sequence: TGTGCCAGCAGCCTACAGGGTTCGGTCTCCACTGAAGCTTTCTTT.

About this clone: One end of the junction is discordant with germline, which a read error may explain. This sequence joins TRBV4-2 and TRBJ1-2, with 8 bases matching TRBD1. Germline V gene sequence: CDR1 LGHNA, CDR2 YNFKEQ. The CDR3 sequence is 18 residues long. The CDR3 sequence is CASSKDRGSVVMNYGYTF. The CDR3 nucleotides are TGTGCCAGCAGCAAAGACAGGGGAAGTGTGGTAATGAACTATGGCTACACCTTC.

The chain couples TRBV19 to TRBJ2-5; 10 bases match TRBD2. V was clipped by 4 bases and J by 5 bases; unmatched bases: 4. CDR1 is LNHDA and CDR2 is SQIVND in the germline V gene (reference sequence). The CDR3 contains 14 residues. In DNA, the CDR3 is TGTGCCAGTAGTACTAGCGGGGGACGGGAGACCCAGTACTTC. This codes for CASSTSGGRETQYF.

In nucleotides, the CDR3 is TGTGCCAGCAGATCTACAGGATCCTCTGGAAACACCATATATTTT. This encodes CASRSTGSSGNTIYF. The gene calls are TRBV5-8 and TRBJ1-3, with a tentative D call TRBD1 (5 bases). Trimming cost V 5 bases and J 0 bases, with 12 bases left between them. CDR3 length: 15 residues. Germline values: CDR1 SGHTS, CDR2 YDEGEE.

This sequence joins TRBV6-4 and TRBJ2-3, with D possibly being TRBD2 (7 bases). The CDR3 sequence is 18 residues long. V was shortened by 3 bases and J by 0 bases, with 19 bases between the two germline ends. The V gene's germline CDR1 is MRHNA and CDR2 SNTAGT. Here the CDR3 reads CASSEALIGGPSTDTQYF. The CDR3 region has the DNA TGTGCCAGCAGTGAAGCTCTAATCGGGGGGCCGAGCACAGATACGCAGTATTTT.

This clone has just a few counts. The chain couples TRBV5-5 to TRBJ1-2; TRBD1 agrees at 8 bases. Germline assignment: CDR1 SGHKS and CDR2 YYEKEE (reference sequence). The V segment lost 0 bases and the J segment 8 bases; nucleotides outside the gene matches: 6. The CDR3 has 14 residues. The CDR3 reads CASSLETGVGGYTF. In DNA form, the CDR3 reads TGTGCCAGCAGCTTGGAGACAGGGGTGGGAGGCTACACCTTC. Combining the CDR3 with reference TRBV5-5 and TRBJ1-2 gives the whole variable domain DAGVTQSPTHLIKTRGQQVTLRCSPISGHKSVSWYQQVLGQGPQFIFQYYEKEERGRGNFPDRFSARQFPNYSSELNVNALLLGDSALYLCASSLETGVGGYTFGSGTRLTVV.

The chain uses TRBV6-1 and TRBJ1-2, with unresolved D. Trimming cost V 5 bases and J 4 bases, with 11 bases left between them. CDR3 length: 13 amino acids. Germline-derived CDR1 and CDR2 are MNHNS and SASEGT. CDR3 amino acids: CASSTAGFYGYTF. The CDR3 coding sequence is TGTGCCAGCAGTACTGCGGGTTTCTATGGCTACACCTTC.